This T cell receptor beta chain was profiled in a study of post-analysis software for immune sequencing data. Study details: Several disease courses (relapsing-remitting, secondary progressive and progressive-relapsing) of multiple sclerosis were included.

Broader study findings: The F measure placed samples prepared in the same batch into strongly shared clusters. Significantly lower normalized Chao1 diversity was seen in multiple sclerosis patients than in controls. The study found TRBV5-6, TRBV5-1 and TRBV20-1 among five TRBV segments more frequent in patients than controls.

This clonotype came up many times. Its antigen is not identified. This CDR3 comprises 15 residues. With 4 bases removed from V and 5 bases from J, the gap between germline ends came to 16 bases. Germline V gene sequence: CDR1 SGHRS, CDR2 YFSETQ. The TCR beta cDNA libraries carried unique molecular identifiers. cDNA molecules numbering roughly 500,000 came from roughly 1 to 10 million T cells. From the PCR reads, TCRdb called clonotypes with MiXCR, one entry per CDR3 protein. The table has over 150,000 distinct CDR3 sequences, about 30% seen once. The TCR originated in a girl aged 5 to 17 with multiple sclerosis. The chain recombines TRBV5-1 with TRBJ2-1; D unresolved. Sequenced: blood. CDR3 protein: CASSPRRGLNNEQFF. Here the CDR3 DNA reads TGCGCCAGCAGCCCCAGACGAGGCCTAAACAATGAGCAGTTCTTC.